A single sample is the source of the 17 T cell receptor beta chains below, sequenced in a study of cytomegalovirus exposure and HLA in healthy donors. Primers for the PCR totalled 60 Vbeta and 13 Jbeta. Clones were read by immunoSEQ multiplex PCR, and TCRdb kept only the in-frame ones, dropping some. This sample carries about 160,000 clones, 84% of them seen once, and the ten largest clones take 5% to 7%. The sequenced material came from PBMCs. The source of these receptors is a man aged 50-60 years in good health and CMV-seropositive.

V is TRBV6-6 and J is TRBJ2-5, with 16 bases identical to TRBD2. This CDR3 is built from 16 residues. V shed 5 bases, J shed 4 bases, and the junction held 4 bases outside the gene matches. Germline V gene data show CDR1 as MNHNY and CDR2 as SVGAGI (reference sequence). The CDR3 reads CASSPGLAGGPETQYF. CDR3 coding DNA: TGTGCCAGCAGTCCGGGACTAGCGGGAGGGCCAGAGACCCAGTACTTC.

This rearrangement joins TRBV27 to TRBJ2-5; maybe TRBD2 (6 bases). Germline CDR1 is MNHEY and CDR2 is SMNVEV (reference sequence). The ends were cut back, 5 bases at V and 2 bases at J, with 15 bases in the middle. CDR3 size: 15 residues. CDR3: CASSIRGGIQETQYF. The CDR3 nucleotides read TGTGCCAGCAGTATACGAGGAGGGATACAAGAGACCCAGTACTTC.

The V call is TRBV5-6, the J call TRBJ1-6, with D unclear. There are 12 residues in the CDR3. The germline V and J ends were trimmed by 1 base and 7 bases, with 3 bases remaining between them. Per germline, CDR1 SGHDT and CDR2 YYEEEE. The CDR3 here is CASSLLNSPLHF. The CDR3 nucleotides are TGTGCCAGCAGCTTGTTAAATTCACCCCTCCACTTT.

The rearrangement uses TRBV2 and TRBJ1-4; D call uncertain. This CDR3 is 13 amino acids long. With 7 bases removed from V and 7 bases from J, the gap between germline ends came to 13 bases. Germline-derived CDR1 and CDR2 are SNHLY and FYNNEI. This CDR3 reads CASIRTRGEKLFF. CDR3 nucleotide sequence: TGTGCCAGCATCCGCACCCGAGGTGAAAAACTGTTTTTT.

The chain has TRBV6-6 and TRBJ2-7; D gene ambiguous. CDR3 length equals 13 residues. V was trimmed by 7 bases and J by 0 bases, leaving 10 bases between them. Germline values: CDR1 MNHNY, CDR2 SVGAGI (reference sequence). CDR3 bases: TGTGCCAGCACCCTAGGAAGCTCCTACGAGCAGTACTTC. Amino acids: CASTLGSSYEQYF.

The chain has TRBV5-4 and TRBJ2-5; 8 bases match TRBD1. V was clipped by 4 bases and J by 4 bases; unmatched bases: 9. This CDR3 region has 15 residues. Per germline, CDR1 SGHNT and CDR2 YYREEE (reference sequence). CDR3 residues: CASSPRGTGTETQYF. The DNA for the CDR3 is TGTGCCAGCAGCCCAAGGGGGACAGGAACAGAGACCCAGTACTTC.

In its sample, this clone was seen a few times. The chain combines TRBV11-2 with TRBJ2-5, with D possibly being TRBD2 (5 bases). The CDR3 has 14 residues. Germline CDR1 is SGHAT and CDR2 is FQNNGV. Deletions cut 2 bases from V and 4 bases from J, with 11 bases between. The DNA of the CDR3 is TGTGCCAGCAGCTTAACGGGAAAGGCAGAGACCCAGTACTTC. Translating gives CASSLTGKAETQYF. The whole variable domain, remainder taken from reference TRBV11-2 and TRBJ2-5, is EAGVAQSPRYKIIEKRQSVAFWCNPISGHATLYWYQQILGQGPKLLIQFQNNGVVDDSQLPKDRFSAERLKGVDSTLKIQPAKLEDSAVYLCASSLTGKAETQYFGPGTRLLVL.

The rearrangement links TRBV6-5 to TRBJ2-1; TRBD1 aligns across 10 bases. V lost 5 bases to trimming and J lost 12 bases; unmatched junction nucleotides: 7. The CDR3 covers 13 residues. From germline, CDR1 is MNHEY and CDR2 SVGAGI. The CDR3 DNA reads as TGTGCCAGCAGTCCTGACAGGGGGCATAGGCAGTTCTTC. Translating gives CASSPDRGHRQFF.

V gene TRBV6-5 combines with J gene TRBJ1-2; D possibly corresponds to TRBD1 (6 bases). The CDR3 totals 14 residues. Trimming left V 6 bases short and J 4 bases short, with 15 bases between. Germline V CDR1 and CDR2: MNHEY, SVGAGI. CDR3 amino acids: CASSQGGQLYGYTF. The CDR3 nucleotides are TGTGCCAGCAGCCAAGGAGGACAGCTCTATGGCTACACCTTC.

The rearrangement uses TRBV6-1 and TRBJ2-7, with a possible D match to TRBD2 (5 bases). CDR1 and CDR2 from the germline V gene are MNHNS and SASEGT. This CDR3 has 13 residues. The germline V and J ends were trimmed by 6 bases and 0 bases, with 9 bases remaining between them. The CDR3 coding sequence is TGTGCCAGCAGCGGGGTGGACTCCTACGAGCAGTACTTC. Translating gives CASSGVDSYEQYF.

The chain is built from TRBV6-5 and TRBJ2-5; 9 positions agree with TRBD2. Germline CDR1 and CDR2: MNHEY and SVGAGI. V lost 9 bases, J lost 4 bases, and 6 bases stayed unmatched. The CDR3 is 13 amino acids. CDR3 in DNA: TGTGCCAGTGCGGGGGGGAGGGGAGAGACCCAGTACTTC. This translates into CASAGGRGETQYF.

The V call is TRBV19, the J call TRBJ1-2; unclear D gene. This CDR3 spans 14 amino acids. Deletions cut 5 bases from V and 0 bases from J, with 10 bases between. Germline V CDR1 and CDR2: LNHDA, SQIVND (reference sequence). For the CDR3, the DNA is TGTGCCAGTAGTGCCCTCGCAGCTAACTATGGCTACACCTTC. This codes for CASSALAANYGYTF.

The chain carries TRBV7-9 and TRBJ2-5; 7 positions match TRBD1. CDR3 size: 14 residues. The germline gives CDR1 SEHNR, CDR2 FQNEAQ (reference sequence). Trimming at V came to 1 base and at J to 1 base, leaving 0 bases not matched to a gene. CDR3 in amino acids: CASSLGQGQETQYF. DNA for the CDR3: TGTGCCAGCAGCTTAGGACAGGGCCAAGAGACCCAGTACTTC. The full variable domain, its missing parts supplied by reference TRBV7-9 and TRBJ2-5, is DTGVSQNPRHKITKRGQNVTFRCDPISEHNRLYWYRQTLGQGPEFLTYFQNEAQLEKSRLLSDRFSAERPKGSFSTLEIQRTEQGDSAMYLCASSLGQGQETQYFGPGTRLLVL.

This chain uses TRBV6-1 with TRBJ1-5, with 7 positions matching TRBD1. CDR1 is MNHNS and CDR2 is SASEGT in the germline V gene. J gave up 7 bases and V 1 base, and 4 bases lay outside the gene matches. This CDR3 comprises 14 residues. For the CDR3, the DNA is TGTGCCAGCAGTGAAGACAGGGGCCGCCAGCCCCAGCATTTT. This gives the protein CASSEDRGRQPQHF.

The rearrangement joins TRBV5-5 to TRBJ1-2, with 12 bases lining up with TRBD1. Germline trimming cut 4 bases from V and 7 bases from J; bases unmatched to any gene: 17. Germline V CDR1 and CDR2: SGHKS, YYEKEE (reference sequence). There are 18 residues in the CDR3. CDR3 nucleotides: TGTGCCAGCAGCGTAGCGGGGACAGGGGGCCCTGGGCCTTCTGGCTACACCTTC. Protein product: CASSVAGTGGPGPSGYTF.

The chain recombines TRBV5-5 with TRBJ1-3, with TRBD1 as a possible D gene (5 bases). The length of the CDR3 is 17 residues. Germline values: CDR1 SGHKS, CDR2 YYEKEE (reference sequence). V was shortened by 1 base and J by 2 bases, with 16 bases between the two germline ends. CDR3 nucleotide sequence: TGTGCCAGCAGCTTGAGTTTAGGGGACTCTCCTGGAAACACCATATATTTT. It translates to CASSLSLGDSPGNTIYF.

The genes are TRBV5-1 and TRBJ2-2, with 8 bases lining up with TRBD1. This CDR3 has 19 residues. From germline, CDR1 is SGHRS and CDR2 YFSETQ. After removal of 3 bases from V and 0 bases from J, the junction contained 13 bases not matched to a gene. The CDR3, as DNA: TGCGCCAGCAGCTCGGAAGGGACAGGACGGGTTCCGAACACCGGGGAGCTGTTTTTT. It codes for CASSSEGTGRVPNTGELFF. The variable domain in full, completed from reference TRBV5-1 and TRBJ2-2, reads KAGVTQTPRYLIKTRGQQVTLSCSPISGHRSVSWYQQTPGQGLQFLFEYFSETQRNKGNFPGRFSGRQFSNSRSEMNVSTLELGDSALYLCASSSEGTGRVPNTGELFFGEGSRLTVL.